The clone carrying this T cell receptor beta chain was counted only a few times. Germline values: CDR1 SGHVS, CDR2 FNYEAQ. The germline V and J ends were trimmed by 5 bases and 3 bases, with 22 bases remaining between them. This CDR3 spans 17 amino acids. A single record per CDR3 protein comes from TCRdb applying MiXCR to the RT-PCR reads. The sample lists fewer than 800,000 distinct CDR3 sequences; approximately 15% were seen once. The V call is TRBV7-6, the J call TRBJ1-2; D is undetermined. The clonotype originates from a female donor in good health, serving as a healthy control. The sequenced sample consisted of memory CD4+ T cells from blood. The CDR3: CASSATTPGSNYYGYTF. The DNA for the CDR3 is TGTGCCAGCAGCGCTACTACTCCCGGGTCCAACTACTATGGCTACACCTTC.